Sequencing of this T cell receptor (beta chain) was carried out in a study of blood T cell repertoires in COVID-19. Study-wide context: Whether acute or convalescent, the COVID-19 samples came from the United States, Italy and Spain. The cDNA or gDNA used as material had been derived from T cells, B-cell-depleted T cells, or PBMCs.

This clone was seen only once. Assay used: immunoSEQ multiplex PCR; TCRdb lists only in-frame clones, some missing. This sample has more than 65,000 clones, with 89% found just once. The CDR3 is made up of 16 amino acids. V was pared by 6 bases and J by 6 bases, with 23 bases between. Germline values: CDR1 SEHNR, CDR2 FQNEAQ (reference sequence). The TCR was taken from a man aged 50 or older with acute or convalescent COVID-19. The sequenced sample consisted of peripheral blood. The chain employs TRBV7-9 and TRBJ1-1; TRBD1 might be the D (5 bases). The CDR3 protein is CASSPTYQAGRAEAFF. CDR3 nucleotide sequence: TGTGCCAGCAGTCCTACCTACCAAGCAGGGAGGGCTGAAGCTTTCTTT. Supplemented by reference TRBV7-9 and TRBJ1-1, the full variable domain reads DTGVSQNPRHKITKRGQNVTFRCDPISEHNRLYWYRQTLGQGPEFLTYFQNEAQLEKSRLLSDRFSAERPKGSFSTLEIQRTEQGDSAMYLCASSPTYQAGRAEAFFGQGTRLTVV.